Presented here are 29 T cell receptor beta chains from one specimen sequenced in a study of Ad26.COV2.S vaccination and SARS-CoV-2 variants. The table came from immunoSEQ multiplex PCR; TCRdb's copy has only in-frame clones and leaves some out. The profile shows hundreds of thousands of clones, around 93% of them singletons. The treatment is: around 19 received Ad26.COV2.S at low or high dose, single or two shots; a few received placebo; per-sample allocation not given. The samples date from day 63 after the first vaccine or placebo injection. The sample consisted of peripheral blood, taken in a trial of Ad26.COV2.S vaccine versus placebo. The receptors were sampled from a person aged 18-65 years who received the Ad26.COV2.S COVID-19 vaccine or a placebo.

The DNA for the CDR3 is TGTGCCAGCAGTTCCCCGGCCGGGACAGGGTTTCGGGACGAGCAGTACTTC. This sequence encodes CASSSPAGTGFRDEQYF. The rearrangement joins TRBV6-2 or TRBV6-3 to TRBJ2-7; TRBD1 aligns across 9 bases. This CDR3 is built from 17 residues. The germline CDR1 and CDR2 sequences are MNHEY and SVGEGT. After removal of 4 bases from V and 5 bases from J, the junction contained 15 bases not matched to a gene.

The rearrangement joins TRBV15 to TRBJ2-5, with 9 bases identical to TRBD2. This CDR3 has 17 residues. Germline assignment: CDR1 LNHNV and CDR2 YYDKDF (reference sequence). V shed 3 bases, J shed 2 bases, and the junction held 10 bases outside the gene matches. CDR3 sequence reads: CATSSLTIAGVQETQYF. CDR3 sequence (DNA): TGTGCCACCAGCAGCCTCACTATAGCGGGGGTACAAGAGACCCAGTACTTC.

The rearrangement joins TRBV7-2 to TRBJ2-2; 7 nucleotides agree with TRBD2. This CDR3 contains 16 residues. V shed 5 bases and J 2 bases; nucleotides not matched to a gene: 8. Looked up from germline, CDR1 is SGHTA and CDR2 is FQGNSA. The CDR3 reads CASSPNGGTNTGELFF. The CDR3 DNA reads TGTGCCAGCAGCCCGAACGGGGGGACTAACACCGGGGAGCTGTTTTTT.

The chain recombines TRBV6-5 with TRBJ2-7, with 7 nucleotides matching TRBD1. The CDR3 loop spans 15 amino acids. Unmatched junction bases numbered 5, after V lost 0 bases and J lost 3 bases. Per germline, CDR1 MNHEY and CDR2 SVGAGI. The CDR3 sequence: CASSYSGTANYEQYF. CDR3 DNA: TGTGCCAGCAGTTACTCCGGGACAGCTAACTACGAGCAGTACTTC.

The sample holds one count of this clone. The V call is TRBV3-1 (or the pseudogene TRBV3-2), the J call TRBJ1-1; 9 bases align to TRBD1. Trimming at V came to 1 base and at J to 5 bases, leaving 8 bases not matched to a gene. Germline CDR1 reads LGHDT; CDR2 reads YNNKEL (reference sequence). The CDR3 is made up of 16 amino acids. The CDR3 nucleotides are TGTGCCAGCAGCCAAGGTCGGACAGGGGTTGGGACTGAAGCTTTCTTT. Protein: CASSQGRTGVGTEAFF.

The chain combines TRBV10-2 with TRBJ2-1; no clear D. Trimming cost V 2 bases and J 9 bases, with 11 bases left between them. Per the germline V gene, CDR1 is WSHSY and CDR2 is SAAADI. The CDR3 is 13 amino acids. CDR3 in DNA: TGCGCCAGCAGTGAGCCCCCGGCTGGTGAGCAGTTCTTC. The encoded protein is CASSEPPAGEQFF.

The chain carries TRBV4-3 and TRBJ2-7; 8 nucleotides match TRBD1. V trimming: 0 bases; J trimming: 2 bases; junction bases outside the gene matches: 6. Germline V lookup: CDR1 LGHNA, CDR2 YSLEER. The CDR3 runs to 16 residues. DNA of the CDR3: TGCGCCAGCAGCCAAGAGGTGCAGGGGGCAACCTACGAGCAGTACTTC. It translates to CASSQEVQGATYEQYF.

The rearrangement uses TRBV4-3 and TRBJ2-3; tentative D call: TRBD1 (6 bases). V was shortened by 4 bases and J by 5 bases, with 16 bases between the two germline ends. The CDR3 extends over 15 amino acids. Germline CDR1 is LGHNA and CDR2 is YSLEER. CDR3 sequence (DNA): TGCGCCAGCAGCCTGCAGCTGGGGGCCATAGATACGCAGTATTTT. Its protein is CASSLQLGAIDTQYF.

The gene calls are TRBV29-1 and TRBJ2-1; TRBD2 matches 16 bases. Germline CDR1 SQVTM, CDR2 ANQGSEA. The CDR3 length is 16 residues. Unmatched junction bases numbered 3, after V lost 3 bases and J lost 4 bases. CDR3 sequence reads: CSVEGLAGGPYNEQFF. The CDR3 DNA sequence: TGCAGCGTTGAGGGACTAGCGGGGGGGCCTTACAATGAGCAGTTCTTC.

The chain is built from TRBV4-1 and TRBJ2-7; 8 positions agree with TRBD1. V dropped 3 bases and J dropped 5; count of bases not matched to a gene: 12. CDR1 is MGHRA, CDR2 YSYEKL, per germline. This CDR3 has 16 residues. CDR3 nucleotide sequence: TGCGCCAGCAGCCAGGATTCGACAGGGGCAAGGGACGAGCAGTACTTC. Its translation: CASSQDSTGARDEQYF.

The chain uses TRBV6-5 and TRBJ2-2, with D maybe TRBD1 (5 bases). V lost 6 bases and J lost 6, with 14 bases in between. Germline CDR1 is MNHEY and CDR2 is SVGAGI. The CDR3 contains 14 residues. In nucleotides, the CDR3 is TGTGCCAGCAGAGGGGCCAGGTTATCCGGGGAGCTGTTTTTT. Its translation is CASRGARLSGELFF.

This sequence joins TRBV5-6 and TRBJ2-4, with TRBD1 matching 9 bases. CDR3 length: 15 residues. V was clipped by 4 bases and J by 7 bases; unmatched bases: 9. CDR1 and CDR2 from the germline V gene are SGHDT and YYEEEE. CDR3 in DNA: TGTGCCAGCAGCCGCCCGGGACAGGGAGGGAACATTCAGTACTTC. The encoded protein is CASSRPGQGGNIQYF. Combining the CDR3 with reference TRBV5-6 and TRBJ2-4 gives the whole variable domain DAGVTQSPTHLIKTRGQQVTLRCSPKSGHDTVSWYQQALGQGPQFIFQYYEEEERQRGNFPDRFSGHQFPNYSSELNVNALLLGDSALYLCASSRPGQGGNIQYFGAGTRLSVL.

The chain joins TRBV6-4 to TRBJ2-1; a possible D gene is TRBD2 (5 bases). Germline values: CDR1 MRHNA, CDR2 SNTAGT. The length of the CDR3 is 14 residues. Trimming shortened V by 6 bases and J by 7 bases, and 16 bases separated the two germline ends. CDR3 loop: CASSPDGPGNEQFF. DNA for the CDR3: TGTGCCAGCAGCCCGGACGGCCCGGGGAATGAGCAGTTCTTC.

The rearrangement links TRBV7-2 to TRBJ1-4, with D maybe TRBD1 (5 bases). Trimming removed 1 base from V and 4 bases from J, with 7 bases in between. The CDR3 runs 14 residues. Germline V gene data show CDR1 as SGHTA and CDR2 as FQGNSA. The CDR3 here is CASSLVGGNEKLFF. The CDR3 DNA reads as TGTGCCAGCAGCTTAGTGGGGGGTAATGAAAAACTGTTTTTT.

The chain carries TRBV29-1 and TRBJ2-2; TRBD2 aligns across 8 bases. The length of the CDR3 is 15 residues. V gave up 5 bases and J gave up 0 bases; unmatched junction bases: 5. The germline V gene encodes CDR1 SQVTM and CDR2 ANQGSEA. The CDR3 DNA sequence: TGCAGCGTTTATAAACTAGCGGCGAACACCGGGGAGCTGTTTTTT. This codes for CSVYKLAANTGELFF.

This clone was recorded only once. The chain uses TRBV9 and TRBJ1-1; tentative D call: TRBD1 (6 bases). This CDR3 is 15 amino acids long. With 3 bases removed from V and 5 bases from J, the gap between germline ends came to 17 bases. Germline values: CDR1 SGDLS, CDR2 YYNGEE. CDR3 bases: TGTGCCAGCAGCGCCCTACGGGGGGCAGGGACTGAAGCTTTCTTT. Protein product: CASSALRGAGTEAFF.

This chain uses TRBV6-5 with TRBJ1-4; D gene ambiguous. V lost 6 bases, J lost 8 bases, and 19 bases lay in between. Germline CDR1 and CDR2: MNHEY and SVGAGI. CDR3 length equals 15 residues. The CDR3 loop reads CASSYKTFSWEKLFF. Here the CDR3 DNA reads TGTGCCAGCAGCTATAAAACATTCTCCTGGGAAAAACTGTTTTTT.

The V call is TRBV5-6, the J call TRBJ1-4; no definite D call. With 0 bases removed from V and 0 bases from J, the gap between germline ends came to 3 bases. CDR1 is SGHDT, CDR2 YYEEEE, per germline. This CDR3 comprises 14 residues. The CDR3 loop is CASSLVPTNEKLFF. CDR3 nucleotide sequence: TGTGCCAGCAGCTTGGTTCCAACTAATGAAAAACTGTTTTTT.

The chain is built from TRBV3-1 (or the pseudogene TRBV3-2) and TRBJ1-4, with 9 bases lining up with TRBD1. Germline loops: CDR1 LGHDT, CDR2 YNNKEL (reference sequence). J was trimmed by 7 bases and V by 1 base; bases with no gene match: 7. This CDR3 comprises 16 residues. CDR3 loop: CASSQGEGTGSEKLFF. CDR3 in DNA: TGTGCCAGCAGCCAAGGCGAAGGGACAGGGTCTGAAAAACTGTTTTTT.

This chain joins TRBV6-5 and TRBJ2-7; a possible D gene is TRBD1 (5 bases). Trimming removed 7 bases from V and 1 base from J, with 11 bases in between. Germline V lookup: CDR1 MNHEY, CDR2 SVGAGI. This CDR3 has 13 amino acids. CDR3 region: CASNRQSSYEQYF. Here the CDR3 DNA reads TGTGCCAGCAACAGACAGTCATCCTACGAGCAGTACTTC.

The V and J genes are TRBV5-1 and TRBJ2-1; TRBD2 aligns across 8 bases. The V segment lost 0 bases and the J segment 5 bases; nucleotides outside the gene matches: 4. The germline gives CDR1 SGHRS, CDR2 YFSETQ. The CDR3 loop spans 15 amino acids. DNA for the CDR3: TGCGCCAGCAGCTTGGGGCTAGCGGGTAACAATGAGCAGTTCTTC. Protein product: CASSLGLAGNNEQFF.

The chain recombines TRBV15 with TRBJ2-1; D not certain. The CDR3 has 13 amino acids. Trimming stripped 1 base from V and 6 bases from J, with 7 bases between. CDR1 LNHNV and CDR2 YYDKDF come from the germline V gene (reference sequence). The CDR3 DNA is TGTGCCACCAGCAGAGCAGCGAGCAATGAGCAGTTCTTC. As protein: CATSRAASNEQFF.

Here the CDR3 reads CASRGLLHDEQYF. CDR3 DNA sequence: TGTGCCAGCAGGGGGCTTCTCCATGATGAGCAGTACTTC. The V call is TRBV2, the J call TRBJ2-7; TRBD1 is a possible D gene (5 bases). CDR1 is SNHLY, CDR2 FYNNEI, per germline. The V and J ends lost 6 bases and 7 bases respectively, with 16 bases between them. The CDR3 spans 13 residues.

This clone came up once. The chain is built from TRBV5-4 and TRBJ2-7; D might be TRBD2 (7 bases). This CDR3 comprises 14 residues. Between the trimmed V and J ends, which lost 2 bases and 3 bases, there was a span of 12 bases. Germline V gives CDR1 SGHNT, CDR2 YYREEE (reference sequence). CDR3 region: CASSFEGGVYEQYF. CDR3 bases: TGTGCCAGCAGCTTTGAGGGGGGGGTCTACGAGCAGTACTTC.

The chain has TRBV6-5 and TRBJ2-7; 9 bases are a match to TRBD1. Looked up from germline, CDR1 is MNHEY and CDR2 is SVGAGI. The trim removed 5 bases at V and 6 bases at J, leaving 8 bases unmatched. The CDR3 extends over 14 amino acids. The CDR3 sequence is CASSTLPDRGEQYF. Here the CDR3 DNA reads TGTGCCAGCAGTACTCTCCCGGACAGGGGCGAGCAGTACTTC.

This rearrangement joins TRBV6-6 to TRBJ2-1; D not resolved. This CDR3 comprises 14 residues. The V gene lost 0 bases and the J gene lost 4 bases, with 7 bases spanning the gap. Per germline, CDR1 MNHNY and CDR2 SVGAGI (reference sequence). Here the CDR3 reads CASSYSIGYNEQFF. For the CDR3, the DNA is TGTGCCAGCAGTTACTCGATAGGATACAATGAGCAGTTCTTC.

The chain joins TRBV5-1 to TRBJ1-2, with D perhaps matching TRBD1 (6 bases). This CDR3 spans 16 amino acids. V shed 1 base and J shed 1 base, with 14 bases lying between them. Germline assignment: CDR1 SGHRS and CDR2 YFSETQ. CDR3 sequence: CASSLLYRVVNYGYTF. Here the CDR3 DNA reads TGCGCCAGCAGCTTGCTCTACAGGGTGGTTAACTATGGCTACACCTTC.

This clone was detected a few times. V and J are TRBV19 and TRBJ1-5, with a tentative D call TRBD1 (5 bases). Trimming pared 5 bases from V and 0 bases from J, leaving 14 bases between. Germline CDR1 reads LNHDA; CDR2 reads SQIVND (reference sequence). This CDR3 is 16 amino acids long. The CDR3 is CASSVLGGYSNQPQHF. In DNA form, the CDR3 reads TGTGCCAGTAGTGTACTCGGGGGGTATAGCAATCAGCCCCAGCATTTT.

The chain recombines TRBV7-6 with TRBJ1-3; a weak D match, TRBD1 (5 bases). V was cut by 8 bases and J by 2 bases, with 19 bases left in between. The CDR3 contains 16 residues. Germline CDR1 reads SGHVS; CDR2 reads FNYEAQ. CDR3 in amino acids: CASGRQLIRPGNTIYF. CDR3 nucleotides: TGTGCCAGCGGGCGACAGCTAATCCGACCTGGAAACACCATATATTTT.